The next 24 T cell receptor beta chains were all read from a single sample in a study of blood T cell repertoires in COVID-19. Data came from immunoSEQ multiplex PCR; TCRdb stores just in-frame clones and leaves some out. The sample yields some 390,000 clones, around 87% seen once. Sequenced input: peripheral blood. These receptors were obtained from a woman aged 55-69 years with COVID-19, enrolled during active disease.

CDR3 in DNA: TGTGCCAGCAGTTCAAGGACTATTGGTGGGACCCAGTACTTC. Translation: CASSSRTIGGTQYF. The chain is built from TRBV28 and TRBJ2-5; possible D gene TRBD2, 6 bases. The CDR3 consists of 14 residues. V gave up 4 bases and J gave up 7 bases, with 16 bases separating them. CDR1 is MDHEN, CDR2 SYDVKM, per germline.

This clone was observed a single time. The chain couples TRBV5-1 to TRBJ1-1; TRBD1 aligns across 10 bases. Trimming took 4 bases from V and 11 from J; bases not matched to a gene: 8. The germline V gene has CDR1 SGHRS and CDR2 YFSETQ. The CDR3 is 13 amino acids. In DNA form, the CDR3 reads TGCGCCAGCAGCGTGGGACAGGGGCTTTCGGCTTTCTTT. Residues: CASSVGQGLSAFF.

This chain links TRBV4-1 with TRBJ1-1; the D gene is possibly TRBD1 (5 bases). The CDR3 is 15 amino acids. Trimming cost V 4 bases and J 3 bases, with 15 bases left between them. Germline assignment: CDR1 MGHRA and CDR2 YSYEKL. CDR3 sequence: CASSLAIRGDTEAFF. In DNA form, the CDR3 reads TGCGCCAGCAGCCTCGCCATCCGGGGGGACACTGAAGCTTTCTTT.

The chain links TRBV27 to TRBJ2-7, with no clear D. The CDR3 covers 13 residues. The V and J ends lost 3 bases and 4 bases respectively, with 10 bases between them. Germline assignment: CDR1 MNHEY and CDR2 SMNVEV (reference sequence). CDR3 bases: TGTGCCAGCAGTTTCCGGCAGACTTACGAGCAGTACTTC. Amino acid sequence: CASSFRQTYEQYF.

This sequence joins TRBV6-5 and TRBJ1-1, with 10 bases matching TRBD1. The germline V gene has CDR1 MNHEY and CDR2 SVGAGI. With 6 bases clipped from V and 4 bases from J, the junction kept 8 bases outside the gene matches. This CDR3 has 15 residues. CDR3 in DNA: TGTGCCAGCAGCCTTTGGGACAGGGGAAGCACTGAAGCTTTCTTT. Protein product: CASSLWDRGSTEAFF.

The chain is built from TRBV12-5 and TRBJ1-5; D gene uncertain. V lost 2 bases and J 3 bases, leaving 8 bases between the germline ends. The CDR3 runs to 14 residues. Germline V CDR1 and CDR2: LGHNT, FRNRAP. The CDR3 DNA reads TGTGCTAGTGGTTTGCATAGCACCAATCAGCCCCAGCATTTT. Encoded protein: CASGLHSTNQPQHF.

V usage is TRBV4-2 and J usage is TRBJ1-2; no definite D call. V lost 1 base to trimming and J lost 4 bases, with 10 bases between them. Germline CDR1 and CDR2: LGHNA and YNFKEQ. The CDR3 is 14 residues long. In DNA form, the CDR3 reads TGTGCCAGCAGCCAAGGGTCGGAGGGCTATGGCTACACCTTC. Translating gives CASSQGSEGYGYTF.

This chain uses TRBV4-1 with TRBJ2-7, with D perhaps matching TRBD1 (6 bases). The germline gives CDR1 MGHRA, CDR2 YSYEKL. V shed 1 base and J shed 4 bases, with 11 bases lying between them. CDR3 length: 14 residues. CDR3 DNA: TGCGCCAGCAGCCAAGTCAAGGGGGTTTACGAGCAGTACTTC. It codes for CASSQVKGVYEQYF.

This chain links TRBV5-4 with TRBJ1-1; a weak D match, TRBD1 (6 bases). Germline CDR1 SGHNT, CDR2 YYREEE (reference sequence). V was pared by 5 bases and J by 1 base, with 18 bases between. CDR3 length equals 16 residues. For the CDR3, the DNA is TGTGCCAGCAGGGGCGAGGGGGGGCTGAAGAACACTGAAGCTTTCTTT. This translates into CASRGEGGLKNTEAFF.

The chain is built from TRBV13 and TRBJ2-1; 10 bases are shared with TRBD2. Looked up from germline, CDR1 is PRHDT and CDR2 is FYEKMQ (reference sequence). The CDR3 runs 19 residues. V trimming: 4 bases; J trimming: 1 base; junction bases outside the gene matches: 13. The CDR3 coding sequence is TGTGCCAGCAGCTCACGACTAGCGGGTTCCTCGGTATCCTACAATGAGCAGTTCTTC. This encodes CASSSRLAGSSVSYNEQFF.

The CDR3 loop reads CASSLDRNTGELFF. The DNA for the CDR3 is TGTGCCAGCAGTTTGGACAGGAACACCGGGGAGCTGTTTTTT. The chain recombines TRBV28 with TRBJ2-2; a possible D gene is TRBD1 (6 bases). The V and J ends lost 3 bases and 1 base respectively, with 6 bases between them. The germline CDR1 and CDR2 sequences are MDHEN and SYDVKM. The CDR3 has 14 residues.

The CDR3 is CASSSYSNQPQHF. The CDR3 DNA sequence: TGTGCCAGCAGTAGCTATAGCAATCAGCCCCAGCATTTT. J is TRBJ1-5 and V is TRBV3-1 (or the pseudogene TRBV3-2); D call uncertain. V lost 6 bases to trimming and J lost 0 bases, with 6 bases between them. Germline V lookup: CDR1 LGHDT, CDR2 YNNKEL (reference sequence). The CDR3 is 13 amino acids.

The gene calls are TRBV5-1 and TRBJ2-1; maybe TRBD2 (5 bases). CDR1 SGHRS and CDR2 YFSETQ come from the germline V gene. The CDR3 consists of 15 residues. V was trimmed by 2 bases and J by 2 bases, leaving 11 bases between them. The CDR3 nucleotides are TGCGCCAGCAGCTTCATGGGAGACCCCTACAATGAGCAGTTCTTC. It codes for CASSFMGDPYNEQFF.

This sequence joins TRBV10-1 and TRBJ2-1, with D possibly TRBD2 on 7 matching bases. Germline V gives CDR1 WNHNN, CDR2 SYGVQD (reference sequence). Trimming removed 3 bases at V and 2 bases at J, with 11 bases between. The CDR3 totals 15 residues. The CDR3 nucleotides are TGCGCCAGCAGTGAAGGCGGGGGCACCTACAATGAGCAGTTCTTC. Translating gives CASSEGGGTYNEQFF.

The CDR3 DNA follows: TGTGCCAGCAATCCAGGGACCTACAATGAGCAGTTCTTC. Its translation: CASNPGTYNEQFF. J is TRBJ2-1 and V is TRBV25-1; perhaps TRBD1 as D (5 bases). The length of the CDR3 is 13 residues. V was cut by 7 bases and J by 2 bases, with 9 bases left in between. Germline V CDR1 and CDR2: MGHDK, SYGVNS.

The genes are TRBV19 and TRBJ1-4, with TRBD1 as a possible D gene (5 bases). The CDR3 length is 16 residues. Trimming shortened V by 5 bases and J by 0 bases, and 13 bases separated the two germline ends. Germline V CDR1 and CDR2: LNHDA, SQIVND (reference sequence). CDR3 in DNA: TGTGCCAGTAGTCGGCGGGACCCTGCAACTAATGAAAAACTGTTTTTT. As protein: CASSRRDPATNEKLFF.

The chain recombines TRBV9 with TRBJ2-1; 7 bases line up with TRBD2. With 3 bases clipped from V and 2 bases from J, the junction kept 5 bases outside the gene matches. The CDR3 sequence is 15 residues long. In germline, CDR1 is SGDLS, CDR2 YYNGEE. For the CDR3, the DNA is TGTGCCAGCAGCGCGACTAGCCCAGCCTACAATGAGCAGTTCTTC. Protein product: CASSATSPAYNEQFF.

The chain links TRBV20-1 to TRBJ1-5; the D gene is possibly TRBD1 (6 bases). Germline V gene lookup returns CDR1 DFQATT and CDR2 SNEGSKA (reference sequence). V lost 4 bases to trimming and J lost 5 bases, with 18 bases between them. The CDR3 contains 15 residues. The CDR3 nucleotides are TGCAGTGCTAATGATAATAGGGGGTTTTATCAGCCCCAGCATTTT. Translated, it gives CSANDNRGFYQPQHF.

This chain uses TRBV7-3 with TRBJ1-2; TRBD1 aligns across 10 bases. The germline CDR1 and CDR2 sequences are SGHTA and FQGTGA. This CDR3 is built from 16 residues. With 0 bases clipped from V and 8 bases from J, the junction kept 9 bases outside the gene matches. DNA for the CDR3: TGTGCCAGCAGCTTAACGTCGGGGACAGGGGTTTGGGGCTACACCTTC. Translated, it gives CASSLTSGTGVWGYTF. Complete variable domain (other parts from reference TRBV7-3 and TRBJ1-2): GAGVSQTPSNKVTEKGKYVELRCDPISGHTALYWYRQSLGQGPEFLIYFQGTGAADDSGLPNDRFFAVRPEGSVSTLKIQRTERGDSAVYLCASSLTSGTGVWGYTFGSGTRLTVV.

The J gene is TRBJ1-2, the V gene TRBV6-1; TRBD1 matches 7 bases. In germline, CDR1 is MNHNS, CDR2 SASEGT. The J segment lost 7 bases and the V segment lost 1 base, leaving 6 bases of the junction unmatched. The CDR3 contains 14 residues. In DNA form, the CDR3 reads TGTGCCAGCAGTGAAGGGGACAGTGTTCGTGGCTACACCTTC. Protein: CASSEGDSVRGYTF.

This clone ranks as medium-sized. The V call is TRBV4-1, the J call TRBJ2-1; D is possibly TRBD2 (6 bases). Trimming cost V 0 bases and J 4 bases, with 16 bases left between them. This CDR3 is 17 amino acids long. Germline V gene data show CDR1 as MGHRA and CDR2 as YSYEKL. DNA for the CDR3: TGCGCCAGCAGCCAAGAGGCCTCTAACGGGGGTTACAATGAGCAGTTCTTC. Translation gives CASSQEASNGGYNEQFF.

This chain joins TRBV6-1 and TRBJ1-1, with 7 bases matching TRBD1. The CDR3 spans 16 residues. Germline V lookup: CDR1 MNHNS, CDR2 SASEGT. Trimming cost V 4 bases and J 0 bases; bases outside gene matches: 8. In DNA, the CDR3 is TGTGCCAGCAGTGCACCCCGACAGGGTTTGAACACTGAAGCTTTCTTT. Its protein product is CASSAPRQGLNTEAFF.

A note on this clone: The junction does not match germline at one end; this may be a read error. The chain carries TRBV5-6 and TRBJ2-7, with D perhaps matching TRBD1 (6 bases). CDR1 and CDR2 from the germline V gene are SGHDT and YYEEEE. This CDR3 has 12 amino acids. The chain's CDR3 is CASSFGRGLDDF. Here the CDR3 DNA reads TGTGCCAGCAGCTTTGGCAGGGGCCTCGACGACTTC.

J is TRBJ2-5 and V is TRBV6-5, with TRBD2 matching over 7 bases. Germline lookup yields CDR1 MNHEY and CDR2 SVGAGI. V dropped 4 bases and J dropped 10; count of bases not matched to a gene: 9. This CDR3 has 13 amino acids. The CDR3 nucleotides are TGTGCCAGCAGTTCCACCCAAGGGAGGGGCCAGTACTTC. Its translation is CASSSTQGRGQYF.